This is a list of T cell receptor beta chains from one sample in a study of control samples from healthy donors and cancer patients. The method was immunoSEQ multiplex PCR; TCRdb's version includes in-frame clones alone and lacks a portion of them. Of approximately 54,000 clones listed, about 90% are singletons. Sequencing was done on a sample of PBMCs. Receptors were obtained from a man aged 50 to 60 with head and neck cancer. The CDR3 runs from the conserved cysteine through the conserved F or W. The order of the fields is V gene, D gene, clone size, J gene, CDR3 protein, CDR3 DNA. The D gene is left open where the match is weak. Size tells how often a clone was seen (once, few, many) or the class of an expanded clone, and some rows leave it out.

v_call: TRBV7-3
d_call: -
clone_size: -
j_call: TRBJ2-3
cdr3_aa: CASSPLSGDTQYF
cdr3_nt: TGTGCCAGCAGCCCCCTCAGCGGAGATACGCAGTATTTT

v_call: TRBV19
d_call: -
clone_size: -
j_call: TRBJ2-7
cdr3_aa: CASSIAYSPREQYF
cdr3_nt: TGTGCCAGTAGTATCGCATACAGCCCCCGCGAGCAGTACTTC

v_call: TRBV10-3
d_call: -
clone_size: once
j_call: TRBJ2-2
cdr3_aa: CAISESWGENTGELFF
cdr3_nt: TGTGCCATCAGTGAGTCGTGGGGGGAAAACACCGGGGAGCTGTTTTTT

v_call: TRBV7-2
d_call: -
clone_size: -
j_call: TRBJ1-6
cdr3_aa: CASSQDSFYSPLHF
cdr3_nt: TGTGCCAGCAGCCAGGATTCATTTTATTCACCCCTCCACTTT

v_call: TRBV7-8
d_call: TRBD2
clone_size: -
j_call: TRBJ2-5
cdr3_aa: CASTLTSGHLQETQYF
cdr3_nt: TGTGCCAGCACCCTGACTAGCGGCCACCTCCAAGAGACCCAGTACTTC

v_call: TRBV15
d_call: -
clone_size: once
j_call: TRBJ1-2
cdr3_aa: CATSRSGTGQGYTF
cdr3_nt: TGTGCCACCAGCAGGAGTGGAACAGGGCAAGGCTACACCTTC

v_call: TRBV12-3/TRBV12-4
d_call: -
clone_size: few
j_call: TRBJ1-5
cdr3_aa: CASRGRGWPQHF
cdr3_nt: TGTGCCAGCAGGGGGCGGGGGTGGCCCCAGCATTTT

v_call: TRBV12-3/TRBV12-4
d_call: -
clone_size: -
j_call: TRBJ1-5
cdr3_aa: CASSPPRQPQHF
cdr3_nt: TGTGCCAGCAGCCCCCCTCGGCAGCCCCAGCATTTT

v_call: TRBV5-1
d_call: TRBD1
clone_size: few
j_call: TRBJ1-1
cdr3_aa: CASSLHVQGAGVEAFF
cdr3_nt: TGCGCCAGCAGCCTACACGTACAGGGGGCCGGAGTTGAAGCTTTCTTT

v_call: TRBV11-2
d_call: -
clone_size: -
j_call: TRBJ1-4
cdr3_aa: CASSLAPRPPTNEKLFF
cdr3_nt: TGTGCCAGCAGCTTAGCGCCCAGGCCCCCAACTAATGAAAAACTGTTTTTT

v_call: TRBV29-1
d_call: TRBD1
clone_size: -
j_call: TRBJ2-7
cdr3_aa: CSVEKGQGSDEQYF
cdr3_nt: TGCAGCGTTGAAAAGGGACAGGGGTCCGACGAGCAGTACTTC

v_call: TRBV30
d_call: -
clone_size: -
j_call: TRBJ2-5
cdr3_aa: CAWSHGGVQETQYF
cdr3_nt: TGTGCCTGGAGTCATGGCGGGGTACAAGAGACCCAGTACTTC

v_call: TRBV30
d_call: -
clone_size: -
j_call: TRBJ1-4
cdr3_aa: CAWSVLNEKLFF
cdr3_nt: TGTGCCTGGAGTGTCCTTAATGAAAAACTGTTTTTT

v_call: TRBV11-2
d_call: -
clone_size: -
j_call: TRBJ2-2
cdr3_aa: CASSLTGGRSTGELFF
cdr3_nt: TGTGCCAGCAGCTTAACGGGGGGCCGGAGCACCGGGGAGCTGTTTTTT

v_call: TRBV13
d_call: -
clone_size: -
j_call: TRBJ1-4
cdr3_aa: CASSLGRWDKEATNEKLFF
cdr3_nt: TGTGCCAGCAGCTTAGGCCGATGGGACAAGGAAGCAACTAATGAAAAACTGTTTTTT

v_call: TRBV11-3
d_call: -
clone_size: -
j_call: TRBJ2-3
cdr3_aa: CASSLGGSTDTQYF
cdr3_nt: TGTGCCAGCAGCTTAGGCGGGAGCACAGATACGCAGTATTTT

v_call: TRBV6-5
d_call: -
clone_size: once
j_call: TRBJ1-2
cdr3_aa: CASSYGGPYGYTF
cdr3_nt: TGTGCCAGCAGTTACGGGGGCCCCTATGGCTACACCTTC

v_call: TRBV6-5
d_call: -
clone_size: -
j_call: TRBJ2-7
cdr3_aa: CASSPIGTKSFEQYF
cdr3_nt: TGTGCCAGCAGCCCAATCGGGACAAAGTCATTCGAGCAGTACTTC

v_call: TRBV14
d_call: TRBD1
clone_size: -
j_call: TRBJ1-4
cdr3_aa: CASSLRTGVAATNEKLFF
cdr3_nt: TGTGCCAGCAGCCTAAGAACAGGGGTTGCAGCAACTAATGAAAAACTGTTTTTT

v_call: TRBV5-5
d_call: TRBD1
clone_size: -
j_call: TRBJ2-1
cdr3_aa: CASSLAGGGNNEQFF
cdr3_nt: TGTGCCAGCAGCTTGGCAGGGGGCGGAAACAATGAGCAGTTCTTC

v_call: TRBV7-6
d_call: -
clone_size: -
j_call: TRBJ2-2
cdr3_aa: CASSSDTQGPANTGELFF
cdr3_nt: TGTGCCAGCAGCTCAGACACACAGGGTCCCGCGAACACCGGGGAGCTGTTTTTT